These T cell receptor beta chains were read from a single sample in a study of blood T cells in healthy people across ages. In TCRdb, the 5' RACE reads were re-called with MiXCR into one record per CDR3 protein. The sample gives 850,000 to 1,300,000 distinct CDR3 sequences, less than 50% of which show up once; approximately 17% is in the top ten. Sequences were obtained from blood. These receptors originate from a woman in her fifties or sixties in good health. Both conserved end residues are part of each CDR3. D genes are given only for firm matches. Rows give clone size only sometimes, using once, few, many, or a class for an expanded clone.

>TRBV5-1|TRBJ2-2|few|TRBD1
TGCGCCAGCAGCTGGACAGGGGGCGGAAAACACACCGGGGAGCTGTTTTTT
CASSWTGGGKHTGELFF
>TRBV20-1|TRBJ2-5|NA|NA
TGCAGTGCTAGAGCCGCGACAGCGTACCAAGAGACCCAGTACTTC
CSARAATAYQETQYF
>TRBV3-1|TRBJ2-1|NA|NA
TGTGCCAGCAGCCAAGCCCGGGGGCGGGAGTATTGGAACAATGAGCAGTTCTTC
CASSQARGREYWNNEQFF
>TRBV11-1|TRBJ1-1|few|TRBD1
TGTGCCAGCACCTATCTCGGGACAGAGAACACTGAAGCTTTCTTT
CASTYLGTENTEAFF
>TRBV28|TRBJ2-6|NA|NA
TGTGCCAGCAGACAACGGGATGTCTCTGGGGCCAACGTCCTGACTTTC
CASRQRDVSGANVLTF
>TRBV28|TRBJ2-7|NA|TRBD2
TGTGCCAGCAGTCCCCCCGGACTAGCCCTCCCTGAGCAGTACTTC
CASSPPGLALPEQYF
>TRBV27|TRBJ2-3|NA|NA
TGTGCCAGCAGTTTGTGGTCTAGCCCAGATACGCAGTATTTT
CASSLWSSPDTQYF
>TRBV6-5|TRBJ2-7|NA|NA
TGTGCCAGCAGCTCTGGGGGGCCCTTTGTCGAGCAGTACTTC
CASSSGGPFVEQYF
>TRBV4-2|TRBJ2-1|few|NA
TGTGCCAGCAGCCAAGCGGTAGATGAGCAGTTCTTC
CASSQAVDEQFF
>TRBV15|TRBJ2-6|NA|TRBD1
TGTGCCACCGGACAGGGTTCTGGGGCCAACGTCCTGACTTTC
CATGQGSGANVLTF
>TRBV4-1|TRBJ2-1|few|TRBD2
TGCGCCAGCAGCCAAGATGGGGCGGGAGGGCCGTTCTTC
CASSQDGAGGPFF
>TRBV7-9|TRBJ2-3|NA|TRBD2
TGTGCCAGCAGCTTAGCGCGGGGGATAGGTTCAGATACGCAGTATTTT
CASSLARGIGSDTQYF
>TRBV27|TRBJ1-6|NA|NA
TGTGCCAGCAGATCCCCAAATTCACCCCTCCACTTT
CASRSPNSPLHF
>TRBV20-1|TRBJ2-1|NA|NA
TGCAGTGCTAGAGACAACTTTGGCGAGCAGTTCTTC
CSARDNFGEQFF
>TRBV18|TRBJ1-2|NA|NA
TGTGCCAGCTCGCCCGGTTCCGGGGCCGGGGGCTACACCTTC
CASSPGSGAGGYTF
>TRBV10-3|TRBJ2-1|NA|NA
TGTGCCATCGGCCTGGGGGGTGCCAATGAGCAGTTCTTC
CAIGLGGANEQFF
>TRBV7-9|TRBJ1-1|NA|NA
TGTGCCAGCAGCTTAGAATGGATAGCTGAAGCTTTCTTT
CASSLEWIAEAFF
>TRBV18|TRBJ2-7|NA|NA
TGTGCCAGCTCATCTAGGGACGACTCCTACGAGCAGTACTTC
CASSSRDDSYEQYF
>TRBV13|TRBJ2-7|NA|TRBD2
TGTGCCAGCAGCTTAAAGCTAGCGGGAACCTACGAGCAGTACTTC
CASSLKLAGTYEQYF
>TRBV5-1|TRBJ1-1|NA|NA
TGCGCCAGCAGCTGGAGGGGAGAGTCTGAAGCTTTCTTT
CASSWRGESEAFF
>TRBV20-1|TRBJ2-2|NA|NA
TGCAGTGGGACTGAGTCCGGGGAGCTGTTTTTT
CSGTESGELFF
>TRBV2|TRBJ2-3|NA|TRBD1
TGTGCCAGGCCTTGGACAGGGTTGTATTTT
CARPWTGLYF
>TRBV29-1|TRBJ2-3|many|NA
TGCAGCGTTGAAGGTCGATGGGCCACAGATACGCAGTATTTT
CSVEGRWATDTQYF
>TRBV7-3|TRBJ2-1|few|NA
TGTGCCAGCAGCTTAAGCGGTACCATCACCCTAAATGAGCAGTTCTTC
CASSLSGTITLNEQFF
>TRBV10-3|TRBJ2-5|NA|NA
TGTGCCATCAGTGATGATCGAGGACAGTCCCAAGAGGCCCAGTACTTC
CAISDDRGQSQEAQYF
>TRBV29-1|TRBJ2-7|NA|TRBD1
TGCAGCGTTGAAGGATCCCCTCGGGACAGGGGTATAGACGTCGAGCAGTACTTC
CSVEGSPRDRGIDVEQYF
>TRBV25-1|TRBJ2-3|NA|TRBD2
TGTGCCAGCAGTGAAAGGGACGGGAGGGCCGGGGATACGCAGTATTTT
CASSERDGRAGDTQYF
>TRBV7-9|TRBJ2-5|once|TRBD1
TGTGCCAGCAGCTTCTCCCGGGACAGGCAGTACTTC
CASSFSRDRQYF
>TRBV20-1|TRBJ2-7|NA|NA
TGCAGTGCTAGAGATCGATCGCGCAATGAGCAGTACTTC
CSARDRSRNEQYF
>TRBV9|TRBJ2-2|NA|TRBD2
TGTGCCAGCAGCGTATCTGGACTAGCGGGAGGAGGGACCGGGGAGCTGTTTTTT
CASSVSGLAGGGTGELFF
>TRBV3-1|TRBJ2-1|NA|TRBD2
TGTGCCAGCAGCCCGCGACTAGCGGGAGATGAGCAGTTCTTC
CASSPRLAGDEQFF
>TRBV6-1|TRBJ2-3|NA|TRBD1
TGTGCCAGCAGCCGGGACAGAGGCCCAGATGCGCAGTATTTT
CASSRDRGPDAQYF
>TRBV7-3|TRBJ2-6|NA|NA
TGTGCCAGCAGCCAGAGTCCTAACCCTAAGTCCGGGGCCAACGTCCTGACTTTC
CASSQSPNPKSGANVLTF
>TRBV7-9|TRBJ2-1|NA|TRBD1
TGTGCCCTACAGGGGCTCGATGAGCAGTTCTTC
CALQGLDEQFF
>TRBV20-1|TRBJ2-7|NA|NA
TGCAGTGCGGAAGCGGAATCCTACGAGCAGTACTTC
CSAEAESYEQYF
>TRBV7-8|TRBJ1-2|NA|NA
TGTGCCAGCAGCCAGAAGAATTCACGGAGTTCGAGCCCCTATGGCTACACCTTC
CASSQKNSRSSSPYGYTF
>TRBV7-2|TRBJ2-5|NA|TRBD2
TGTGCCAGCAGCTTAAGGCTAGCGGGAGGGCCAGTTCCGGGTCAAAAGACCCAGTACTTC
CASSLRLAGGPVPGQKTQYF
>TRBV20-1|TRBJ2-5|few|NA
TGCAGTGCTGGGGACCGCCCTACGGAGACCCAGTACTTC
CSAGDRPTETQYF
>TRBV7-7|TRBJ2-1|many|TRBD2
TGTGCCAGCAGCCCCGGGACTAGGGCTAATGAGCAGTTCTTC
CASSPGTRANEQFF
>TRBV28|TRBJ2-7|NA|TRBD1
TGTGCCAGCAGTTTATTTGGACAGGGCTTCACCTACGAGCAGTACTTC
CASSLFGQGFTYEQYF
>TRBV3-1|TRBJ2-5|NA|NA
TGTGCCAGCGCCCTACTCCAAGAGACCCAGTACTTC
CASALLQETQYF
>TRBV9|TRBJ2-1|NA|NA
TGTGCCAGCAGCGTAGAAATGGGGGCTTACAATGAGCAGTTCTTC
CASSVEMGAYNEQFF
>TRBV7-2|TRBJ2-1|few|TRBD2
TGTGCCAGCCGTAAGAGCGGGAGGGCCAATGAGCAGTTCTTC
CASRKSGRANEQFF
>TRBV20-1|TRBJ2-3|few|NA
TGCAGTGCTAGAGTAGCGGCAGAAAGCACAGATACGCAGTATTTT
CSARVAAESTDTQYF
>TRBV20-1|TRBJ2-5|few|TRBD1
TGCAGTGCCCAAGGGACAGCGCCGCAAGAGACCCAGTACTTC
CSAQGTAPQETQYF
>TRBV4-2|TRBJ2-4|NA|NA
TGTGCCAGCAGCCAGGAGGGGCCACAGGAGGAGCAGTACTTC
CASSQEGPQEEQYF
>TRBV20-1|TRBJ2-5|NA|TRBD2
TGCAGTGCCATAGCGGGAGAGACCCAGTACTTC
CSAIAGETQYF
>TRBV20-1|TRBJ2-3|NA|NA
TGCAGGGCCAGTAAAGGAACAGATACGCAGTATTTT
CRASKGTDTQYF
>TRBV27|TRBJ2-7|few|NA
TGTGCCAGCAGTTTATTCGGGGGTCCCTACGAGCAGTACTTC
CASSLFGGPYEQYF
>TRBV3-1|TRBJ2-3|few|NA
TGTGCCAGCAGCCAAGATGGCCTAGCTACAGATACGCAGTATTTT
CASSQDGLATDTQYF
>TRBV6-1|TRBJ2-7|NA|TRBD1
TGTGCCAGCAAACGAGCCCTAAACAGGGGGCGCAAGGACGAGCAGTACTTC
CASKRALNRGRKDEQYF
>TRBV9|TRBJ2-1|NA|NA
TGTGCCAGCAGCGTTGGCCGCTCCTACAATGAGCAGTTCTTC
CASSVGRSYNEQFF
>TRBV7-2|TRBJ2-7|NA|NA
TGTGCCAGCAGCTTAAGTCCGCTTTTCTACAATGAGCAGTACTTC
CASSLSPLFYNEQYF